The source of this TCR beta chain is a study of T cells in Graves' hyperthyroidism and ophthalmopathy (dated by TCRdb to about 2019). For context, the study as a whole: Peripheral blood samples were taken at the time of initial diagnosis, prior to any treatment. To identify TCR V-J signatures that set the groups apart, the researchers used a discovery cohort of 95 to 100 patients, made up of fewer than 50 with Graves' ophthalmopathy and about 55 with stable Graves' hyperthyroidism. An independent validation cohort of about 20 hyperthyroidism patients and roughly 16 patients who later progressed to ophthalmopathy tested prospective prediction of ophthalmopathy. The roughly 99 discovery patients were divided at random into training and test sets in a 7:3 ratio. In addition, the study compared T-cell repertoires in thyroid tissue and in blood from a handful of Graves' hyperthyroidism patients. After blood sampling, hyperthyroidism patients were treated with methimazole at a starting dose of 30 mg daily, and ophthalmopathy patients were treated with high-dose intravenous methylprednisolone. According to the paper, TCR Vbeta CDR3 sequencing was carried out on more than 120 peripheral blood samples, which came from fewer than 50 ophthalmopathy, 75 or so hyperthyroidism and approximately 17 progressor patients. What the authors observed across the whole study: Blood samples also contained most of the expanded thyroid clonotypes (frequency above 0.001), which suggests that blood repertoires may reflect thyroid immune responses. A model built on a 13 V-J signature distinguished ophthalmopathy from stable hyperthyroidism, reaching 85% to 90% sensitivity and 81.08% specificity in cross-validation and 80%/75% in testing. Sample size was not statistically predetermined, and investigators were not blinded to group allocation. During validation, the model predicted progression to ophthalmopathy a median of about 6.5 months ahead of onset, with more than 55% sensitivity and around 73% specificity.

This clonotype was picked up a small number of times. Its cognate antigen has yet to be identified. The record has no base qualities; no much larger clone is one base away. A distance of 15 bases separates the germline ends of V and J, which lose 4 bases and 0 bases respectively. Via the germline V gene (reference sequence), CDR1 is SEHNR and CDR2 FQNEAQ. The CDR3 sequence holds 16 residues, the cysteine and phenylalanine included. Only CDR3 DNA is held: 48 bases, read in frame from base 1. Ophthalmopathy patients had moderately to severely active disease, Clinical Activity Score of at least 3, NOSPECS grade of at least 4, and duration under 3 months. Any patient with an uncontrolled infection, another autoimmune disease, pregnancy or lactation was excluded. Clinical symptoms, serum thyroxine and TRAb, thyroid ultrasound, and orbital computed tomography formed the basis for the diagnoses. PBMCs were isolated from 7.5 to 10 ml of fresh peripheral blood by Ficoll-Paque density gradient centrifugation. Total RNA was extracted with Trizol reagent, and quality was checked on an Agilent 2100 Bioanalyzer.

The TCR beta CDR3 regions were amplified from the RNA transcripts. The TCR CDR3 was subjected to a first round of RT-PCR using the HTBI primer set and the Qiagen OneStep RT-PCR kit. The libraries were constructed in a second round of multiplex PCR and then size-selected and purified. Libraries were sequenced paired-end with 100 bp reads on an Illumina HiSeq2000. On the authors' methods: SOAPnuke was used to process the raw data, with reads discarded if the reads contained adapters or uncalled bases, had a mean Phred below 15, or lacked an exact constant-primer or identifier match. COPE v1.2.5 was used to merge high-quality paired reads, and clonotypes were defined as unique nucleotide sequences. MiTCR v1.1 was used to align the clonotypes against IMGT TRBV, TRBD and TRBJ reference segments. Only V-J combinations with frequency above 0.0001, covering about 99% of repertoires, were analysed. A TCS score was defined as the ratio between F50 (clonal expansion) and ExV (chaos), using BLOSUM62-based TCRdist between CDR3 peptides within each V-J. Welch's t-statistics and random forest reduced 500 to 550 V-J features to 13, which were used in a naive Bayes classifier (R e1071). The raw public data were reprocessed by TCRdb itself: fastp quality trimming at Q25, MiXCR clonotype calling, in-frame beta chains only. Rows are unified per CDR3 protein, each entry keeping the most common DNA and genes. TCRdb, not the authors, supplied the V and J calls. The sample yields about 400,000 distinct CDR3 sequences; more than 14% were counted once. The top ten clones comprise 15% to 20% of the sample.

The sequence came from a woman aged 25 to 45 with Graves' ophthalmopathy. Sequencing input: blood. The chain is made from TRBV7-9 and TRBJ1-2; perhaps TRBD1 is the D gene, with 6 bases matching. The CDR3 protein is CASSWLTGTTNYGYTF. The nucleotide sequence is given as TGTGCCAGCAGCTGGTTGACCGGGACAACTAACTATGGCTACACCTTC.